Reported below is one T cell receptor beta chain. A clone one base away is much larger, so this may be a read error. Relying on iRepertoire HTBI primers and Arm-PCR of CDR3 regions, the team built TCR beta libraries. A single record per CDR3 protein comes from TCRdb applying MiXCR to the multiplex PCR reads. The table records about 540,000 distinct CDR3 sequences, roughly 13% of them present only once. These data come from a study of regulatory T cells in long-lasting Graves disease. Time point in this sample: newly diagnosed GD, antithyroid drugs for less than 3 months. Researchers made the TCR library from RNA that was extracted from PBMCs. One endocrinology department in Xi'an, China, was where patients came from. V dropped 5 bases and J dropped 7; count of bases not matched to a gene: 11. This CDR3 contains 15 residues. Germline CDR1 is MNHEY and CDR2 is SMNVEV (reference sequence). The same sample was also studied in work on T cells in Graves' hyperthyroidism and ophthalmopathy.

The sequence was collected from a man between 25 and 39 years old with Graves disease. The specimen was peripheral blood mononuclear cells (PBMCs), collected at new diagnosis, from a patient treated with antithyroid drugs. This rearrangement joins TRBV27 to TRBJ2-1; 7 nucleotides align to TRBD1. CDR3 nucleotide sequence: TGTGCCAGCAGTCTCGACAGGGTTAATCGGAATGAGCAGTTCTTC. It codes for CASSLDRVNRNEQFF.